The sequence of this T cell receptor beta chain was determined in a study of blood T cell repertoires in COVID-19. V shed 0 bases, J shed 5 bases, and the junction held 2 bases outside the gene matches. The CDR3 length is 14 residues. From germline, CDR1 is SGHAT and CDR2 FQNNGV. This table comes from immunoSEQ multiplex PCR, and its TCRdb copy is limited to in-frame clones, with some not included. The sample lists over 90,000 clones, about nine tenths seen once, with 5% to 6% in the top ten. This rearrangement joins TRBV11-2 to TRBJ2-7; TRBD1 matches 9 bases. Sequencing input: peripheral blood. This clonotype originated in a man aged 50-59 years with acute or convalescent COVID-19. CDR3 sequence: CASSLEGTGNEQYF. CDR3 DNA sequence: TGTGCCAGCAGCTTAGAAGGGACAGGGAACGAGCAGTACTTC.